A single sample is the source of the 2 T cell receptor beta chains below, sequenced in a study of response to subunit inactivated influenza vaccine. From the RT-PCR reads, TCRdb called clonotypes with MiXCR, one entry per CDR3 protein. Of roughly 190,000 distinct CDR3 sequences in the sample, about an eighth were seen once. This sample comprised CD8+ T cells sorted from PBMCs, obtained 5 to 6 days after vaccination. These receptors originate from a man aged 45-60 years who received an inactivated influenza vaccine.

The chain is built from TRBV7-9 and TRBJ2-5; no definite D call. In germline, CDR1 is SEHNR, CDR2 FQNEAQ (reference sequence). With 4 bases removed from V and 2 bases from J, the gap between germline ends came to 14 bases. This CDR3 region has 15 residues. The CDR3 protein is CASSYRRSEQETQYF. CDR3 nucleotide sequence: TGTGCCAGCAGCTATCGCCGGAGTGAGCAAGAGACCCAGTACTTC. Filled out from reference TRBV7-9 and TRBJ2-5, the complete variable domain reads DTGVSQNPRHKITKRGQNVTFRCDPISEHNRLYWYRQTLGQGPEFLTYFQNEAQLEKSRLLSDRFSAERPKGSFSTLEIQRTEQGDSAMYLCASSYRRSEQETQYFGPGTRLLVL.

The chain uses TRBV11-3 and TRBJ2-5; 7 nucleotides match TRBD1. Germline V gene data show CDR1 as SGHNT and CDR2 as YENEEA. The junction had 7 bases not matched to a gene; V was cut back by 1 base and J by 5 bases. The CDR3 loop spans 15 amino acids. The CDR3 reads CASSLGDSLWETQYF. The CDR3 nucleotides are TGTGCCAGCAGCTTAGGGGACAGCCTATGGGAGACCCAGTACTTC.